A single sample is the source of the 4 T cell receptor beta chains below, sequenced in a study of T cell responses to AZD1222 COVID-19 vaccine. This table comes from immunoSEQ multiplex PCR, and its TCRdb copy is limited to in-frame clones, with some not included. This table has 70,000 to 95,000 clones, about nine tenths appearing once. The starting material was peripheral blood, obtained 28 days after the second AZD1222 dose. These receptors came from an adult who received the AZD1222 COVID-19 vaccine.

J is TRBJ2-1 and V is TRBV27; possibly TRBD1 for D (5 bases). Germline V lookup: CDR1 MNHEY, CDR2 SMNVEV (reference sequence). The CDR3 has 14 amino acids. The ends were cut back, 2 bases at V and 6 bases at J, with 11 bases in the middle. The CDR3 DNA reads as TGTGCCAGCAGTTTAATTCAGGGTCGCAATGAGCAGTTCTTC. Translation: CASSLIQGRNEQFF.

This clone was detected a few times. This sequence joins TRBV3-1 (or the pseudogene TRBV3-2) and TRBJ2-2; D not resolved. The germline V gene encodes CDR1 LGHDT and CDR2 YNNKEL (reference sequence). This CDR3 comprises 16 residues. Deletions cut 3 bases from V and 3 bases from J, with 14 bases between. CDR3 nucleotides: TGTGCCAGCAGCCACTGGGGAAGCCGGGACACCGGGGAGCTGTTTTTT. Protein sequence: CASSHWGSRDTGELFF.

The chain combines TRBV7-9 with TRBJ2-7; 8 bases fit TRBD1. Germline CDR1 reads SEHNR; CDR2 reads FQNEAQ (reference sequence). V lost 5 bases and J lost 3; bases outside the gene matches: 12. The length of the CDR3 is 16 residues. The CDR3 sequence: CASSDPKTGESYEQYF. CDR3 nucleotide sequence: TGTGCCAGCAGCGATCCTAAGACAGGGGAAAGCTACGAGCAGTACTTC.

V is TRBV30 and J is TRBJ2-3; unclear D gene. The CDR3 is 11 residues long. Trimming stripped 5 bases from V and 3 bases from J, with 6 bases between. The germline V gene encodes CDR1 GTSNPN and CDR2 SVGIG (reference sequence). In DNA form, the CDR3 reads TGTGCCTGGGGCACGACAGATACGCAGTATTTT. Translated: CAWGTTDTQYF.